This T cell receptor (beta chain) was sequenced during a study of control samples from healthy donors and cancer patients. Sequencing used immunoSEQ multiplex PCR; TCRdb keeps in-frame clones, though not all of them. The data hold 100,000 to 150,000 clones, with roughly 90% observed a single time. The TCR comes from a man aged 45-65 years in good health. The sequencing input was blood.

CDR3 nucleotides: TGCGCCAGCAGTCCCGGGGGCGGGCCCCACGGCTACACCTTC. Protein: CASSPGGGPHGYTF. The gene calls are TRBV10-2 and TRBJ1-2; a weak D match, TRBD1 (6 bases). The CDR3 spans 14 residues. The V end lost 5 bases, the J end lost 8 bases, and 18 bases lay between the germline ends. In germline, CDR1 is WSHSY, CDR2 SAAADI.